This T cell receptor (beta chain) was recovered during a study of blood T cell repertoires in COVID-19. The overall study: Samples came from the United States, Italy and Spain, spanning acute and convalescent COVID-19. Sources were T cells, B-cell-depleted T cells, or PBMCs; the material itself was cDNA or gDNA.

Germline CDR1 reads SEHNR; CDR2 reads FQNEAQ (reference sequence). The CDR3 sequence is 14 residues long. Germline trimming cut 5 bases from V and 9 bases from J; bases unmatched to any gene: 8. In the authors' workflow: Nucleated cell counts were estimated from reference gene primer amplification. Produced via immunoSEQ multiplex PCR; TCRdb's table is partial and in-frame only. V and J calls and clone size follow that table, whereas D and trimming were derived from the DNA. The data contain some 110,000 clones, around four fifths of them singletons. The V and J genes are TRBV7-9 and TRBJ2-1, with 9 bases identical to TRBD2. Sequencing input: peripheral blood. The receptor's source is a man aged 65-85 years with active or convalescent COVID-19. CDR3 nucleotide sequence: TGTGCCAGCAGCATTAGCGGGGGTCCCGGTGAGCAGTTCTTC. Its translation is CASSISGGPGEQFF.